The present TCR beta chain was sequenced within a study of blood T cell repertoires in COVID-19. Overall study: Samples of COVID-19 (acute and convalescent) were obtained from the United States, Italy and Spain. PBMCs, B-cell-depleted T cells, or T cells were the source of the cDNA or gDNA that made up the material.

Trimming removed 6 bases at V and 5 bases at J, with 16 bases between. CDR1 is KGHSH and CDR2 is LQKENI in the germline V gene. The CDR3 totals 14 residues. In the authors' methods: Estimation of nucleated cell counts relied on the amplification of reference gene primers. Clones were read by immunoSEQ multiplex PCR, and TCRdb kept only the in-frame ones, dropping some. That table furnishes V, J and clone size, whereas the DNA furnished D and trimming. The sample holds roughly 80,000 clones, 82% seen once. This TCR was recovered from a man aged 50 to 59 with acute or convalescent COVID-19. The chain uses TRBV18 and TRBJ1-1; D unclear. Sequencing used peripheral blood. The CDR3 DNA follows: TGTGCCAGCTCCACAAACGCAGGAGGTACTGAAGCTTTCTTT. This sequence encodes CASSTNAGGTEAFF.